This T cell receptor (beta chain) was obtained from a study of blood T cell repertoires in COVID-19. In the study overall: Collection of acute and convalescent COVID-19 samples took place in the United States, Italy and Spain. PBMCs, B-cell-depleted T cells, or T cells were the source of the cDNA or gDNA that made up the material.

This table comes from immunoSEQ multiplex PCR, and its TCRdb copy is limited to in-frame clones, with some not included. The repertoire includes around 140,000 clones, just under 80% of them detected once, and 1.9% sits in the top ten. V gave up 11 bases and J gave up 2 bases, with 16 bases separating them. The CDR3 runs to 14 residues. This clone was detected only a few times. Sequencing was performed on peripheral blood. The V call is TRBV6-7, the J call TRBJ1-3, with D possibly matching TRBD1 (6 bases). Being an ORF, TRBV6-7 has a function that is uncertain. The receptor was isolated from a woman aged 55-70 years with acute or convalescent COVID-19. CDR3 region: CASQGKVAGNTIYF. DNA of the CDR3: TGTGCCTCACAGGGTAAAGTCGCTGGAAACACCATATATTTT.